Sequencing of this TCR beta chain was carried out in a study of T cell repertoires in cytomegalovirus infection. A remark on this clonotype: The antigen remains undetermined.

TCRdb ran MiXCR on the reads and lists one entry per CDR3 protein. This sample has about 58,000 distinct CDR3 sequences, with roughly 20% found just once. The CDR3 loop spans 13 amino acids. Per germline, CDR1 MNHNY and CDR2 SVGAGI (reference sequence). V was trimmed by 7 bases and J by 0 bases, leaving 8 bases between them. This TCR derives from a human donor in good health (CMV status not recorded). Some clones in this sample may be carry-over from other donors' samples. The gene calls are TRBV6-6 and TRBJ2-3; D gene unclear. The source was CD8+ T cells from cultured PBMCs, collected from culture after CMV antigen stimulation. Here the CDR3 DNA reads TGTGCCAGCATCATGGGGAGCACAGATACGCAGTATTTT. Translating gives CASIMGSTDTQYF.